The T cell receptor (beta chain) described here comes from a study of shared T cell receptors in the human thymus. Assay used: immunoSEQ multiplex PCR; TCRdb lists only in-frame clones, some missing. The table has roughly 500,000 clones, 78% seen once. In regard to this clone: The DNA is left out, because the CDR3 cannot be placed on it with certainty; the CDR3 is given as TCRdb lists it.

A total of 16 residues make up the CDR3, ends included. Germline V gene sequence: CDR1 SGHAT, CDR2 FQNNGV. The sample was also reused in another study, on human thymus T cells. That publication notes: Healthy Finnish infants having corrective surgery for congenital heart defects served as donors. Thymic samples were excised during corrective heart operations. An apparent bias in V and J gene usage was seen in thymic and blood repertoires.

The clonotype originates from a boy younger than two with a congenital heart defect. Sequencing was performed on thymocytes. The J gene is TRBJ2-1, the V gene TRBV11-2; the D segment call TRBD2 is taken from the table without a DNA check. The CDR3 protein is CASSLALGSLDNEQFF.